The 3 T cell receptor beta chains reported below all come from one sample, sequenced in a study of blood T cell repertoires in COVID-19 (dated by TCRdb to between 2020 and 2021). The library was built by means of the immunoSEQ multiplex PCR assay. Not all clones reach the TCRdb copy of this immuneACCESS table, which keeps in-frame sequences only. Checked studies attribute under half of the gap to unresolved V genes and leave the rest unexplained. This sample lists 170,000 or so clones; 75% to 90% were detected once. 6% to 8% of the sample lies in the top ten. The sample comprised peripheral blood. The source is a woman aged 70 to 79 with COVID-19, enrolled during active disease.

V gene TRBV19 combines with J gene TRBJ2-2; 8 positions match TRBD2. The CDR3 sequence is 19 residues long. Trimming at V came to 5 bases and at J to 4 bases, leaving 18 bases not matched to a gene. Germline V CDR1 and CDR2: LNHDA, SQIVND (reference sequence). The CDR3 region is CASSPRGAGVYRGTGELFF. As DNA, the CDR3 is TGTGCCAGTAGTCCCCGGGGAGCGGGAGTATATAGGGGCACCGGGGAGCTGTTTTTT.

This chain joins TRBV29-1 and TRBJ1-1, with no clear D. The CDR3 has 12 amino acids. V lost 6 bases and J lost 3, with 11 bases in between. CDR1 is SQVTM and CDR2 is ANQGSEA in the germline V gene. The CDR3 DNA is TGCAGCGTGGGTGACGGGGACACTGAAGCTTTCTTT. Encoded protein: CSVGDGDTEAFF.

This rearrangement joins TRBV7-2 to TRBJ2-7; TRBD2 aligns across 16 bases. J gave up 6 bases and V 3 bases, and 5 bases lay outside the gene matches. CDR3 length: 16 residues. Germline loops: CDR1 SGHTA, CDR2 FQGNSA. This CDR3 is CASSLGTSGRGLEQYF. DNA for the CDR3: TGTGCCAGCAGCTTGGGGACTAGCGGGAGGGGTCTCGAGCAGTACTTC.